This TCR beta chain was observed in a study of blood T cell repertoires in COVID-19. Germline loops: CDR1 SGDLS, CDR2 YYNGEE. V lost 7 bases to trimming and J lost 7 bases; unmatched junction nucleotides: 8. CDR3 length: 13 residues. TCRdb's copy holds only in-frame clones and misses some; the assay was immunoSEQ multiplex PCR. Of 200,000 to 250,000 clones listed, 65% to 85% are singletons. Sequencing was done on a sample of peripheral blood. J is TRBJ2-7 and V is TRBV9; TRBD2 agrees at 10 bases. The sequence was obtained from a woman in her 30s with COVID-19, enrolled during active disease. The CDR3 loop reads CASGSGGAGEQYF. CDR3 nucleotides: TGTGCCAGCGGAAGCGGGGGGGCTGGGGAGCAGTACTTC.